The 9 T cell receptor beta chains presented below share a single source sample, sequenced in a study of blood T cell repertoires in COVID-19. The table came from immunoSEQ multiplex PCR; TCRdb's copy has only in-frame clones and leaves some out. The table lists 200,000 or so clones, 84% of them singletons, with roughly 13% in the top ten. Specimen: peripheral blood. These receptors all stem from a human donor in a cohort sampled during active COVID-19.

V is TRBV4-2 and J is TRBJ2-7; 7 positions agree with TRBD2. CDR3 size: 15 residues. Germline CDR1 is LGHNA and CDR2 is YNFKEQ. V lost 0 bases, J lost 6 bases, and 8 bases stayed unmatched. The CDR3 DNA follows: TGTGCCAGCAGCCAAGATTGGGCGGGAGTCGTCGAGCAGTACTTC. Translated, it gives CASSQDWAGVVEQYF.

The rearrangement joins TRBV5-5 to TRBJ1-6; D unclear. Germline V CDR1 and CDR2: SGHKS, YYEKEE (reference sequence). The V end was cut by 4 bases, the J end by 8 bases, with 7 bases between. CDR3 size: 12 residues. In DNA form, the CDR3 reads TGTGCCAGCAGCCCCCCGGATTCACCCCTCCACTTT. Amino acids: CASSPPDSPLHF.

This clone has more than one count but fewer than ten. The CDR3 here is CASSLALAGPHEQYF. The CDR3 bases are TGTGCCAGCAGCTTGGCGTTAGCGGGACCCCACGAGCAGTACTTC. V usage is TRBV5-4 and J usage is TRBJ2-7; 8 positions agree with TRBD2. The V gene's germline CDR1 is SGHNT and CDR2 YYREEE (reference sequence). With 0 bases clipped from V and 5 bases from J, the junction kept 7 bases outside the gene matches. This CDR3 is built from 15 residues.

This chain connects TRBV20-1 to TRBJ1-4, with D perhaps TRBD1 (5 bases). The CDR3 runs to 13 residues. From germline, CDR1 is DFQATT and CDR2 SNEGSKA (reference sequence). Trimming left V 3 bases short and J 8 bases short, with 13 bases between. CDR3 region: CSASFRVREKLFF. The DNA of the CDR3 is TGCAGTGCTAGTTTCAGGGTTAGGGAAAAACTGTTTTTT.

The V and J genes are TRBV19 and TRBJ1-5, with D tentatively TRBD1 (5 bases). This CDR3 has 16 residues. Germline CDR1 and CDR2: LNHDA and SQIVND (reference sequence). V lost 7 bases, J lost 6 bases, and 22 bases lay in between. In DNA form, the CDR3 reads TGTGCCAGTACCCCACCCGGGACTGCTTTACGTCAGCCCCAGCATTTT. This codes for CASTPPGTALRQPQHF.

V and J are TRBV18 and TRBJ2-5; D gene unclear. This CDR3 contains 13 residues. V was trimmed by 8 bases and J by 2 bases, leaving 12 bases between them. Germline V gene lookup returns CDR1 KGHSH and CDR2 LQKENI. CDR3 sequence (DNA): TGTGCCAGCACAACAAAACTACAAGAGACCCAGTACTTC. Its protein is CASTTKLQETQYF.

V usage is TRBV4-1 and J usage is TRBJ2-7; D unresolved. V gave up 1 base and J gave up 9 bases, with 7 bases separating them. CDR3 length equals 11 residues. In germline, CDR1 is MGHRA, CDR2 YSYEKL. The DNA for the CDR3 is TGCGCCAGCAGCCAAGGGTTTAGGCAGTACTTC. Its protein product is CASSQGFRQYF.

This clone appeared a single time. V and J are TRBV11-2 and TRBJ1-2, with D possibly TRBD1 on 5 matching bases. This CDR3 region has 13 residues. Trimming took off 3 bases at V and 2 bases at J, with 7 bases between the two ends. Germline CDR1 is SGHAT and CDR2 is FQNNGV. The CDR3 nucleotides read TGTGCCAGCAGCTTTGACAGAAACTATGGCTACACCTTC. This codes for CASSFDRNYGYTF.

J is TRBJ2-7 and V is TRBV13, with 8 nucleotides matching TRBD2. Germline CDR1 PRHDT, CDR2 FYEKMQ (reference sequence). The CDR3 spans 14 residues. The V gene end was trimmed by 5 bases and the J gene end by 5 bases; junction bases not matched to a gene: 8. The chain's CDR3 is CASSISGSSHEQYF. The CDR3, as DNA: TGTGCCAGCAGCATAAGCGGGAGTTCCCACGAGCAGTACTTC.